The 16 T cell receptor beta chains listed next were all sequenced from one sample in a study of neurological immune-mediated disorders. TCRdb re-called the 5' RACE reads with MiXCR, one entry per CDR3 protein. The sample carries tens of thousands of distinct CDR3 sequences, 6% to 8.5% recorded once. Source material: PBMCs. These receptors were obtained from a woman in her forties in good health.

This clonotype was found many times. The genes are TRBV11-2 and TRBJ2-7; the match to TRBD1 covers 10 bases. Trimming removed 0 bases from V and 1 base from J; junction bases left unmatched: 3. Germline CDR1 reads SGHAT; CDR2 reads FQNNGV. The CDR3 is made up of 16 amino acids. The DNA of the CDR3 is TGTGCCAGCAGCTTAGAAGCGGGACAGGGGTCCTACGAGCAGTACTTC. This codes for CASSLEAGQGSYEQYF.

The table lists this clonotype with many counts. CDR3 nucleotides: TGCAGCGTCGGCGGGACGGTCAACACCGGGGAGCTGTTTTTT. It codes for CSVGGTVNTGELFF. V gene TRBV29-1 combines with J gene TRBJ2-2; D possibly corresponds to TRBD2 (6 bases). Germline loops: CDR1 SQVTM, CDR2 ANQGSEA. The V and J ends lost 6 bases and 2 bases respectively, with 13 bases between them. The CDR3 totals 14 residues.

This chain joins TRBV9 and TRBJ2-3; 10 nucleotides match TRBD2. The length of the CDR3 is 17 residues. Germline V gene lookup returns CDR1 SGDLS and CDR2 YYNGEE. Trimming took 3 bases from V and 3 from J; bases not matched to a gene: 10. The CDR3 coding sequence is TGTGCCAGCAGCGAAGGGCAGCGGGAGGGTCGGACAGATACGCAGTATTTT. Amino acids: CASSEGQREGRTDTQYF.

This clonotype was detected many times. J is TRBJ1-5 and V is TRBV7-9; D uncertain. V lost 5 bases and J lost 6, with 14 bases in between. Germline CDR1 and CDR2: SEHNR and FQNEAQ (reference sequence). The CDR3 length is 14 residues. The CDR3 DNA sequence: TGTGCCAGCAGCCGAGACGGCCTGGGTCAGCCCCAGCATTTT. Its translation is CASSRDGLGQPQHF.

The CDR3 DNA is TGTGCCAGCAGCGTAGCTGGGGGGGCTCGGGAAGAGACCCAGTACTTC. It codes for CASSVAGGAREETQYF. This chain links TRBV9 with TRBJ2-5; D is possibly TRBD2 (7 bases). Between the trimmed V and J ends, which lost 0 bases and 3 bases, there was a span of 15 bases. CDR3 size: 16 residues. Germline CDR1 reads SGDLS; CDR2 reads YYNGEE.

This clonotype came up many times. The CDR3 DNA reads TGTGCCAGCAGCCATACAGGGGAACCGGAGACCCAGTACTTC. Translation gives CASSHTGEPETQYF. The rearrangement joins TRBV28 to TRBJ2-5, with 7 bases fitting TRBD1. The CDR3 spans 14 residues. Germline V gives CDR1 MDHEN, CDR2 SYDVKM. The trim removed 6 bases at V and 5 bases at J, leaving 9 bases unmatched.

A remark on this clonotype: A read error is possible here, since a much larger clone lies one base away. The chain employs TRBV11-2 and TRBJ1-4; D remains unclear. Germline V gives CDR1 SGHAT, CDR2 FQNNGV. The CDR3 consists of 14 residues. Trimming took off 3 bases at V and 6 bases at J, with 11 bases between the two ends. This CDR3 is CASSFSNWDEKLFF. Written as DNA, the CDR3 is TGTGCCAGCAGCTTCAGTAATTGGGATGAAAAACTGTTTTTT.

In its sample, this clonotype was seen many times. The chain recombines TRBV29-1 with TRBJ2-5, with D perhaps TRBD1 or TRBD2 (5 bases each). Between the trimmed V and J ends, which lost 5 bases and 1 base, there was a span of 14 bases. Looked up from germline, CDR1 is SQVTM and CDR2 is ANQGSEA. The CDR3 is 14 residues long. CDR3 residues: CSVPRDGPQETQYF. The CDR3 DNA sequence: TGCAGCGTTCCCCGGGACGGACCCCAAGAGACCCAGTACTTC.

This clonotype was observed at least ten times. The chain uses TRBV4-1 and TRBJ1-5; D unresolved. The CDR3 loop spans 15 amino acids. Germline assignment: CDR1 MGHRA and CDR2 YSYEKL. Deletions cut 0 bases from V and 6 bases from J, with 12 bases between. The CDR3 DNA reads as TGCGCCAGCAGCCAAGAGTGGGGTATGGGTCAGCCCCAGCATTTT. It codes for CASSQEWGMGQPQHF.

This clonotype turned up a few times. The chain has TRBV7-9 and TRBJ1-4, with 8 bases aligning to TRBD1. Germline CDR1 SEHNR, CDR2 FQNEAQ (reference sequence). This CDR3 has 14 amino acids. The V gene end was trimmed by 5 bases and the J gene end by 4 bases; junction bases not matched to a gene: 3. CDR3 in amino acids: CASSVTGVNEKLFF. CDR3 sequence (DNA): TGTGCCAGCAGCGTGACAGGGGTTAATGAAAAACTGTTTTTT. Full variable domain (outside the CDR3, taken from reference TRBV7-9 and TRBJ1-4): DTGVSQNPRHKITKRGQNVTFRCDPISEHNRLYWYRQTLGQGPEFLTYFQNEAQLEKSRLLSDRFSAERPKGSFSTLEIQRTEQGDSAMYLCASSVTGVNEKLFFGSGTQLSVL.

This clonotype was seen at least ten times. The V call is TRBV10-3, the J call TRBJ2-7, with 7 bases aligning to TRBD2. V gave up 4 bases and J gave up 0 bases; unmatched junction bases: 0. The germline gives CDR1 ENHRY, CDR2 SYGVKD. The length of the CDR3 is 13 residues. As DNA, the CDR3 is TGTGCCATCAGTGGCGGGAGCTCCTACGAGCAGTACGTC. Encoded protein: CAISGGSSYEQYV.

Many counts were recorded for this clonotype. V is TRBV30 and J is TRBJ2-1; 7 bases agree with TRBD2. Germline CDR1 is GTSNPN and CDR2 is SVGIG (reference sequence). This CDR3 comprises 12 residues. Trimming took 2 bases from V and 7 from J; bases not matched to a gene: 2. CDR3 sequence reads: CAWSRRENEQFF. The DNA for the CDR3 is TGTGCCTGGAGTCGGCGGGAGAATGAGCAGTTCTTC.

This clonotype was detected a few times. The V call is TRBV27, the J call TRBJ2-1, with unresolved D. In germline, CDR1 is MNHEY, CDR2 SMNVEV (reference sequence). The V gene lost 3 bases and the J gene lost 4 bases, with 13 bases spanning the gap. The CDR3 runs 15 residues. CDR3 coding DNA: TGTGCCAGCAGTTTCGGGTTTCTGGGGTACAATGAGCAGTTCTTC. Translation: CASSFGFLGYNEQFF.

This clonotype was counted ten times or more. The chain uses TRBV10-3 and TRBJ1-5; the D is unclear. The CDR3 consists of 16 residues. The germline V gene encodes CDR1 ENHRY and CDR2 SYGVKD. The V end was cut by 2 bases, the J end by 3 bases, with 14 bases between. The CDR3 nucleotides read TGTGCCATCAGTGAGATTGGTACCGTCGACAATCAGCCCCAGCATTTT. Its protein product is CAISEIGTVDNQPQHF.

This clonotype was detected many times. The V call is TRBV5-1, the J call TRBJ2-4; 7 positions agree with TRBD2. CDR1 and CDR2 (germline): SGHRS, YFSETQ. CDR3 length equals 15 residues. Trimming removed 4 bases from V and 1 base from J; junction bases left unmatched: 5. DNA for the CDR3: TGCGCCAGCAGCCGCGAACTAGCGGCCAAAAACATTCAGTACTTC. It encodes CASSRELAAKNIQYF.

This clonotype was observed many times. The V and J genes are TRBV28 and TRBJ1-2; TRBD1 matches 7 bases. CDR3 length equals 14 residues. The V segment lost 9 bases and the J segment 6 bases; nucleotides outside the gene matches: 13. Germline CDR1 is MDHEN and CDR2 is SYDVKM. As DNA, the CDR3 is TGTGCCAGTGGAATTCGCCGGGACAGAGATGGCTACACCTTC. As protein: CASGIRRDRDGYTF.